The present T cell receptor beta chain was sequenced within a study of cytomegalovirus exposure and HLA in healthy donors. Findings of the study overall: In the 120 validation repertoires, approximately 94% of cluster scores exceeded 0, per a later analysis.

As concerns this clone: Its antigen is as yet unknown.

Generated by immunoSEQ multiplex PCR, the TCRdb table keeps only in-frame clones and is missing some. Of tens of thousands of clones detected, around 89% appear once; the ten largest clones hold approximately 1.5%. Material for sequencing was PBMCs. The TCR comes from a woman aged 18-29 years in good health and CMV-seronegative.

The CDR3 sequence: CASSPLEGSYGYTF. CDR3 sequence (DNA): TGTGCCAGCTCACCATTGGAGGGAAGCTATGGCTACACCTTC. J is TRBJ1-2 and V is TRBV18; the D is unclear. There are 14 residues in the CDR3. The V and J ends lost 2 bases and 4 bases respectively, with 11 bases between them. Germline CDR1 reads KGHSH; CDR2 reads LQKENI.